Below are 8 T cell receptor beta chains sequenced from a single sample in a study of blood T cell repertoires in COVID-19. Clones were sequenced by immunoSEQ multiplex PCR, and TCRdb holds only the in-frame ones, with some missing. The table shows approximately 200,000 clones, with about four fifths occurring only once. The material sequenced was PBMCs or T cells enriched from blood (not recorded which). These receptors originate from a man aged 40-55 years who had recovered from COVID-19.

The rearrangement links TRBV5-1 to TRBJ1-4; weak D call: TRBD1 (5 bases). Deletions cut 5 bases from V and 6 bases from J, with 17 bases between. The CDR3 consists of 15 residues. Germline CDR1 reads SGHRS; CDR2 reads YFSETQ. In DNA form, the CDR3 reads TGCGCCAGCAGGGCGGGGACCGAGGCGGATGAAAAACTGTTTTTT. Its protein product is CASRAGTEADEKLFF.

The chain joins TRBV5-4 to TRBJ2-6, with D maybe TRBD2 (6 bases). CDR1 and CDR2 from the germline V gene are SGHNT and YYREEE (reference sequence). The CDR3 extends over 20 amino acids. V lost 3 bases and J 0 bases, leaving 22 bases between the germline ends. The CDR3 loop is CASSSLTARREHSGANVLTF. The CDR3 nucleotides are TGTGCCAGCAGCTCATTAACCGCCAGGAGGGAGCACTCTGGGGCCAACGTCCTGACTTTC. The full variable domain, its missing parts supplied by reference TRBV5-4 and TRBJ2-6, is ETGVTQSPTHLIKTRGQQVTLRCSSQSGHNTVSWYQQALGQGPQFIFQYYREEENGRGNFPPRFSGLQFPNYSSELNVNALELDDSALYLCASSSLTARREHSGANVLTFGAGSRLTVL.

The chain links TRBV5-1 to TRBJ2-3, with 8 bases matching TRBD2. Germline lookup yields CDR1 SGHRS and CDR2 YFSETQ. Trimming cost V 4 bases and J 0 bases; bases outside gene matches: 4. The CDR3 runs to 15 residues. The chain's CDR3 is CASSPGLVSTDTQYF. The CDR3 DNA is TGCGCCAGCAGCCCGGGACTAGTGAGCACAGATACGCAGTATTTT.

This clone was found a few times. The rearrangement links TRBV5-4 to TRBJ2-1, with 7 bases matching TRBD2. Germline CDR1 is SGHNT and CDR2 is YYREEE (reference sequence). The trim removed 4 bases at V and 8 bases at J, leaving 12 bases unmatched. The CDR3 loop spans 15 amino acids. The CDR3 DNA is TGTGCCAGCAGCCTAACGGGGGGACGAGTGTATGAGCAGTTCTTC. This encodes CASSLTGGRVYEQFF.

This chain joins TRBV5-4 and TRBJ1-3; D unresolved. This CDR3 region has 14 residues. Germline V gene sequence: CDR1 SGHNT, CDR2 YYREEE (reference sequence). V lost 0 bases and J lost 6, with 10 bases in between. CDR3 protein: CASSLAGQKNTIYF. As DNA, the CDR3 is TGTGCCAGCAGCTTGGCAGGCCAGAAAAACACCATATATTTT.

This chain uses TRBV7-9 with TRBJ1-6, with TRBD1 identical over 9 bases. Germline values: CDR1 SEHNR, CDR2 FQNEAQ (reference sequence). J lost 8 bases, V lost 3 bases, and 11 bases had no gene match. CDR3 size: 17 residues. This CDR3 reads CASSFPGSTGGDSPLHF. In nucleotides, the CDR3 is TGTGCCAGCAGCTTCCCCGGATCGACAGGGGGGGATTCACCCCTCCACTTT.

J is TRBJ1-2 and V is TRBV5-1, with TRBD1 matching over 7 bases. The CDR3 totals 14 residues. The trim removed 4 bases at V and 5 bases at J, leaving 8 bases unmatched. Germline V gives CDR1 SGHRS, CDR2 YFSETQ. CDR3 DNA sequence: TGCGCCAGCAGCACTGGGGGGACAGCTTATGGCTACACCTTC. Translation: CASSTGGTAYGYTF.

This chain links TRBV5-1 with TRBJ1-1; D gene ambiguous. V was trimmed by 0 bases and J by 1 base, leaving 10 bases between them. CDR3 size: 15 residues. Germline V gene data show CDR1 as SGHRS and CDR2 as YFSETQ. CDR3 amino acids: CASSLGTAKNTEAFF. DNA for the CDR3: TGCGCCAGCAGCTTGGGTACAGCCAAGAACACTGAAGCTTTCTTT.